Following are 27 T cell receptor beta chains from one sample sequenced in a study of blood T cell repertoires in COVID-19. Data came from immunoSEQ multiplex PCR; TCRdb stores just in-frame clones and leaves some out. This table holds a few hundred thousand clones, about 81% found once. Source material: PBMCs or T cells enriched from blood (not recorded which). Receptor source: a man in his thirties or forties with acute COVID-19.

This clone has only one observation. The gene calls are TRBV3-1 (or the pseudogene TRBV3-2) and TRBJ2-3; 9 bases fit TRBD2. The CDR3 has 16 residues. Germline trimming cut 1 base from V and 1 base from J; bases unmatched to any gene: 3. The germline V gene encodes CDR1 LGHDT and CDR2 YNNKEL (reference sequence). The CDR3 loop reads CASSQGAGGRTDTQYF. The CDR3 coding sequence is TGTGCCAGCAGCCAAGGAGCGGGAGGACGCACAGATACGCAGTATTTT.

The chain has TRBV3-1 (or the pseudogene TRBV3-2) and TRBJ1-5; 10 nucleotides line up with TRBD1. The CDR3 contains 15 residues. Unmatched junction bases numbered 4, after V lost 4 bases and J lost 4 bases. Germline V gene lookup returns CDR1 LGHDT and CDR2 YNNKEL (reference sequence). The CDR3 sequence: CASSPPGQGNQPQHF. The CDR3 region has the DNA TGTGCCAGCAGCCCCCCGGGACAGGGGAATCAGCCCCAGCATTTT.

The chain carries TRBV9 and TRBJ1-2, with TRBD1 matching 7 bases. The CDR3 is 16 amino acids. Germline CDR1 SGDLS, CDR2 YYNGEE. V was pared by 0 bases and J by 4 bases, with 9 bases of the junction left unmatched. The CDR3 reads CASSVGGGRVLYGYTF. The CDR3 nucleotides are TGTGCCAGCAGCGTAGGAGGGGGCAGGGTACTCTATGGCTACACCTTC.

The chain recombines TRBV5-4 with TRBJ1-1, with D perhaps matching TRBD1 (6 bases). The CDR3 has 14 residues. The germline gives CDR1 SGHNT, CDR2 YYREEE (reference sequence). The V gene lost 4 bases and the J gene lost 1 base, with 11 bases spanning the gap. The CDR3 nucleotides read TGTGCCAGCAGCCGGACAGAAACGAACACTGAAGCTTTCTTT. It specifies CASSRTETNTEAFF.

The gene calls are TRBV6-5 and TRBJ1-5; possibly TRBD1 for D (6 bases). The CDR3 has 11 amino acids. Germline assignment: CDR1 MNHEY and CDR2 SVGAGI. The chain's CDR3 is CATGRNQPQHF. In nucleotides, the CDR3 is TGTGCAACAGGGCGGAATCAGCCCCAGCATTTT.

The chain joins TRBV2 to TRBJ1-1, with D possibly matching TRBD1 (5 bases). The CDR3 runs to 14 residues. With 2 bases removed from V and 4 bases from J, the gap between germline ends came to 11 bases. CDR1 SNHLY and CDR2 FYNNEI come from the germline V gene. The CDR3 sequence is CASSEIRAGTEAFF. DNA of the CDR3: TGTGCCAGCAGTGAAATCAGGGCCGGCACTGAAGCTTTCTTT. The variable domain in full, completed from reference TRBV2 and TRBJ1-1, reads EPEVTQTPSHQVTQMGQEVILRCVPISNHLYFYWYRQILGQKVEFLVSFYNNEISEKSEIFDDQFSVERPDGSNFTLKIRSTKLEDSAMYFCASSEIRAGTEAFFGQGTRLTVV.

This sequence joins TRBV25-1 and TRBJ1-2, with D perhaps TRBD1 (6 bases). The CDR3 loop spans 14 amino acids. The V gene's germline CDR1 is MGHDK and CDR2 SYGVNS. V was trimmed by 7 bases and J by 5 bases, leaving 17 bases between them. This CDR3 is CASTQRGGLYGYTF. As DNA, the CDR3 is TGTGCCAGCACCCAGAGGGGGGGCTTATATGGCTACACCTTC.

V usage is TRBV5-1 and J usage is TRBJ2-5; 13 nucleotides match TRBD2. Germline V lookup: CDR1 SGHRS, CDR2 YFSETQ. The CDR3 extends over 14 amino acids. J lost 6 bases, V lost 8 bases, and 7 bases had no gene match. The DNA for the CDR3 is TGCGCCAGTGGGACTAGCGGGGTCTGGCAGACCCAGTACTTC. This translates into CASGTSGVWQTQYF.

The chain uses TRBV6-5 and TRBJ2-1; 13 bases agree with TRBD2. This CDR3 region has 15 residues. Germline loops: CDR1 MNHEY, CDR2 SVGAGI. With V trimmed by 10 bases and J by 5 bases, 8 bases remained unmatched. Here the CDR3 reads CATFRGLAGNNEQFF. CDR3 DNA sequence: TGTGCCACCTTCCGGGGACTAGCGGGGAACAATGAGCAGTTCTTC.

The chain carries TRBV5-5 and TRBJ1-1; 7 bases align to TRBD1. Germline CDR1 is SGHKS and CDR2 is YYEKEE (reference sequence). V lost 4 bases to trimming and J lost 4 bases; unmatched junction nucleotides: 10. The CDR3 contains 15 residues. DNA for the CDR3: TGTGCCAGCAGCCCGGCGAGGGGGCAGGGCACTGAAGCTTTCTTT. Translating it yields CASSPARGQGTEAFF.

The chain uses TRBV7-2 and TRBJ2-6; 10 bases are shared with TRBD2. This CDR3 is 15 amino acids long. V was clipped by 6 bases and J by 4 bases; unmatched bases: 3. The germline CDR1 and CDR2 sequences are SGHTA and FQGNSA. The CDR3 DNA reads TGTGCCAGCAGAGCGGGGGGGCTCGGGGCCAACGTCCTGACTTTC. Protein: CASRAGGLGANVLTF.

V is TRBV24-1 and J is TRBJ1-5; D gene ambiguous. CDR1 and CDR2 (germline): KGHDR, SFDVKD. The V and J ends lost 4 bases and 5 bases respectively, with 20 bases between them. This CDR3 spans 17 amino acids. The CDR3 DNA reads TGTGCCACCAGTGACTCCCGCCGGGGTCCGGGATATCAGCCCCAGCATTTT. It translates to CATSDSRRGPGYQPQHF.

V and J are TRBV24-1 and TRBJ1-5; the match to TRBD1 covers 7 bases. With 3 bases clipped from V and 6 bases from J, the junction kept 10 bases outside the gene matches. Germline V gene sequence: CDR1 KGHDR, CDR2 SFDVKD. This CDR3 has 16 amino acids. The CDR3 DNA follows: TGTGCCACCAGTGATCCTCAATACAGGGGAAGTCAGCCCCAGCATTTT. This codes for CATSDPQYRGSQPQHF.

The rearrangement joins TRBV18 to TRBJ1-1, with 9 bases fitting TRBD1. Germline CDR1 is KGHSH and CDR2 is LQKENI. The CDR3 has 14 residues. Trimming took 5 bases from V and 10 from J; bases not matched to a gene: 11. The CDR3 protein is CASSSGRGQGRAFF. The CDR3 bases are TGTGCCAGCTCATCTGGGCGGGGACAGGGTAGAGCTTTCTTT.

This chain links TRBV5-1 with TRBJ2-3; 11 nucleotides agree with TRBD2. The J segment lost 0 bases and the V segment lost 1 base, leaving 1 base of the junction unmatched. The CDR3 contains 16 residues. From germline, CDR1 is SGHRS and CDR2 YFSETQ. CDR3 in DNA: TGCGCCAGCAGCTTGCGGACTAGCGGGAGCACAGATACGCAGTATTTT. Protein: CASSLRTSGSTDTQYF.

This clone was observed a single time. This rearrangement joins TRBV20-1 to TRBJ2-5; 9 bases match TRBD2. The germline gives CDR1 DFQATT, CDR2 SNEGSKA (reference sequence). This CDR3 is built from 14 residues. V lost 3 bases and J lost 2; bases outside the gene matches: 4. The DNA of the CDR3 is TGCAGTGCTAGTCCAAGCGGGGGGCAAGAGACCCAGTACTTC. Protein: CSASPSGGQETQYF.

The V call is TRBV10-2, the J call TRBJ1-1, with 8 positions matching TRBD1. This CDR3 is 12 amino acids long. Trimming cost V 6 bases and J 4 bases; bases outside gene matches: 1. Germline CDR1 reads WSHSY; CDR2 reads SAAADI. The CDR3 reads CASRGQGTEAFF. CDR3 in DNA: TGCGCCAGCAGAGGACAGGGCACTGAAGCTTTCTTT.

The chain uses TRBV19 and TRBJ1-5, with 9 positions matching TRBD1. The CDR3 spans 15 residues. Trimming at V came to 5 bases and at J to 8 bases, leaving 10 bases not matched to a gene. Germline CDR1 reads LNHDA; CDR2 reads SQIVND (reference sequence). The CDR3 sequence: CASSRYDRGLEPQHF. The CDR3 nucleotides read TGTGCCAGTAGTCGGTATGACAGGGGGTTAGAGCCCCAGCATTTT.

The chain links TRBV5-6 to TRBJ2-3; possibly TRBD1 for D (5 bases). Germline CDR1 is SGHDT and CDR2 is YYEEEE. This CDR3 is 18 amino acids long. Trimming cost V 4 bases and J 5 bases, with 26 bases left between them. The chain's CDR3 is CASSPALNRSRWGDTQYF. CDR3 DNA sequence: TGTGCCAGCAGCCCAGCCCTAAACAGGTCCCGTTGGGGAGATACGCAGTATTTT.

DNA for the CDR3: TGTGCCAGCAGTTACGATAGCGGGGGTAACACAGATACGCAGTATTTT. It is translated as CASSYDSGGNTDTQYF. The V gene is TRBV6-5, the J gene TRBJ2-3; 9 bases line up with TRBD2. The CDR3 totals 16 residues. The junction had 5 bases not matched to a gene; V was cut back by 2 bases and J by 2 bases. CDR1 is MNHEY and CDR2 is SVGAGI in the germline V gene.

The chain has TRBV15 and TRBJ1-2; the D gene is possibly TRBD1 (5 bases). The CDR3 consists of 11 residues. The V end lost 8 bases, the J end lost 5 bases, and 9 bases lay between the germline ends. In germline, CDR1 is LNHNV, CDR2 YYDKDF (reference sequence). Written as DNA, the CDR3 is TGTGCCACCGGCGGGGGGTATGGCTACACCTTC. This gives the protein CATGGGYGYTF.

This clone is a singleton in its sample. The CDR3 reads CASSWRATEAFF. The CDR3 region has the DNA TGTGCCAGCAGCTGGAGGGCGACTGAAGCTTTCTTT. The rearrangement joins TRBV11-3 to TRBJ1-1; D uncertain. Trimming took off 4 bases at V and 5 bases at J, with 8 bases between the two ends. The germline V gene has CDR1 SGHNT and CDR2 YENEEA. The CDR3 spans 12 residues.

The chain combines TRBV6-1 with TRBJ1-4; TRBD1 matches at 7 bases. V was clipped by 2 bases and J by 4 bases; unmatched bases: 7. The CDR3 runs 16 residues. Looked up from germline, CDR1 is MNHNS and CDR2 is SASEGT. In nucleotides, the CDR3 is TGTGCCAGCAGTGAAAGGGGCAGGGGGATTAATGAAAAACTGTTTTTT. This encodes CASSERGRGINEKLFF.

The chain combines TRBV24-1 with TRBJ2-1; D remains ambiguous. Trimming shortened V by 1 base and J by 6 bases, and 3 bases separated the two germline ends. The CDR3 length is 12 residues. Germline loops: CDR1 KGHDR, CDR2 SFDVKD. The CDR3 is CATSDLANEQFF. DNA for the CDR3: TGTGCCACCAGTGATTTAGCCAATGAGCAGTTCTTC.

Turning to this clone: A junction boundary mismatches the germline segment, possibly from a read error. The chain uses TRBV5-1 and TRBJ2-5, with a possible D match to TRBD1 (6 bases). Germline V gives CDR1 SGHRS, CDR2 YFSETQ. This CDR3 spans 15 amino acids. The CDR3 region has the DNA TGTGCCAGCAGCTTGGCCGGCGGGCAGGGGTTAGCCCAGTACTTC. Its translation: CASSLAGGQGLAQYF.

V usage is TRBV11-2 and J usage is TRBJ2-7, with 11 bases fitting TRBD1. Per the germline V gene, CDR1 is SGHAT and CDR2 is FQNNGV. CDR3 length equals 14 residues. V was pared by 0 bases and J by 6 bases, with 1 base of the junction left unmatched. The CDR3 loop reads CASSLDGTGGEQYV. The CDR3 DNA follows: TGTGCCAGCAGCTTAGATGGGACAGGGGGCGAGCAGTACGTC.

The chain joins TRBV5-5 to TRBJ1-2; D gene uncertain. The V gene's germline CDR1 is SGHKS and CDR2 YYEKEE (reference sequence). The CDR3 has 15 residues. Trimming pared 4 bases from V and 1 base from J, leaving 14 bases between. CDR3 loop: CASSRRGIINYGYTF. CDR3 sequence (DNA): TGTGCCAGCAGCCGCCGTGGCATTATTAACTATGGCTACACCTTC.